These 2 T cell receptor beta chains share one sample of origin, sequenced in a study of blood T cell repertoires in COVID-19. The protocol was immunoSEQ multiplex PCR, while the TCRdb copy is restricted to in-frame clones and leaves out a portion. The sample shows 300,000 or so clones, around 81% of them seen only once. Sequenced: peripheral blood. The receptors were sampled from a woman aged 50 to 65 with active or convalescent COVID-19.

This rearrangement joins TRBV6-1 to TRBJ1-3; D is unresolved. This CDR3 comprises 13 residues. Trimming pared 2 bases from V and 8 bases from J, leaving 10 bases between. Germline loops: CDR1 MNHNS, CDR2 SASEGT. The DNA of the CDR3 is TGTGCCAGCAGTGAACAATTTCGGGACACCATATATTTT. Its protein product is CASSEQFRDTIYF.

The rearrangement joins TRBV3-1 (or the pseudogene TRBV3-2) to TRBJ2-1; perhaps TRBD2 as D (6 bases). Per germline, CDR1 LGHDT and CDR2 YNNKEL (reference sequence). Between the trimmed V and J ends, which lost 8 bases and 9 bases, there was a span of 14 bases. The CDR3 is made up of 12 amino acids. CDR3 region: CASSGVVGEQFF. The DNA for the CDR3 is TGTGCCAGCTCGGGGGTCGTGGGTGAGCAGTTCTTC.